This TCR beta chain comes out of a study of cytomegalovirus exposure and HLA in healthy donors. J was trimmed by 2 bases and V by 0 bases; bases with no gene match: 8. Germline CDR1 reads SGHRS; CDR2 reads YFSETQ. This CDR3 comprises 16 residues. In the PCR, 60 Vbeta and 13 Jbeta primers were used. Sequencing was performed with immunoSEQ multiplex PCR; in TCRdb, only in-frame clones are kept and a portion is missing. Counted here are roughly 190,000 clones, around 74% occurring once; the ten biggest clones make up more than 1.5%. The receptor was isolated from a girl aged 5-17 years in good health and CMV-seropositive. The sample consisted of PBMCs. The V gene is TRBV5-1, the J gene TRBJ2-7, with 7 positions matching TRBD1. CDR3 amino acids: CASSLARTGKPYEQYF. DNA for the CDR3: TGCGCCAGCAGCTTGGCCCGGACAGGAAAACCCTACGAGCAGTACTTC.